One T cell receptor (beta chain) is described in this entry. J gave up 0 bases and V 5 bases, and 6 bases lay outside the gene matches. The CDR3 has 15 residues. In germline, CDR1 is SGHNT, CDR2 YENEEA. Clones were read by immunoSEQ multiplex PCR, and TCRdb kept only the in-frame ones, dropping some. The table records tens of thousands of clones, more than 65% of them present only once. These data originate in a study of blood T cell repertoires in COVID-19. The rearrangement links TRBV11-3 to TRBJ1-1; TRBD1 agrees at 7 bases. Sequenced material: peripheral blood. This clonotype originated in an elderly woman with active or convalescent COVID-19. CDR3 region: CASSRGTAMNTEAFF. The CDR3 region has the DNA TGTGCCAGCAGCAGAGGGACAGCCATGAACACTGAAGCTTTCTTT.